This T cell receptor (beta chain) was recorded in a study of shared clonotypes between healthy human individuals. Donors comprised healthy HIV-negative adults lacking recent acute infections or vaccinations. Data came from immunoSEQ multiplex PCR; TCRdb stores just in-frame clones and leaves some out. The data contain around 350,000 clones, more than 60% of them singletons. V was pared by 6 bases and J by 3 bases, with 5 bases of the junction left unmatched. The CDR3 loop spans 14 amino acids. Looked up from germline, CDR1 is SGHRS and CDR2 is YFSETQ. The sequence was collected from a man younger than 40 in good health. The source material was memory CD4+ T cells sorted from blood. Indicated subset: CD45RA-negative fraction. V and J are TRBV5-1 and TRBJ2-1; 8 nucleotides match TRBD1. The DNA of the CDR3 is TGCGCCAGCATGGTGGGACAGGTCTACAATGAGCAGTTCTTC. It encodes CASMVGQVYNEQFF.